A selection of T cell receptor beta chains follows, all from one sample in a study of blood T cells in healthy people across ages. TCRdb re-called the 5' RACE reads with MiXCR, one entry per CDR3 protein. The top ten hold less than 20% of the sample, which has about 570,000 distinct CDR3 sequences, roughly 29% seen once. Sequenced input: blood. The receptors stem from a woman between 65 and 79 years old in good health. The conserved cysteine and the conserved F or W are not part of the CDR3 here.

v_call,j_call,cdr3_aa
TRBV29-1,TRBJ1-4,SAGWSINEKLF
TRBV9,TRBJ1-3,ASSWGVEETGNTIY
TRBV4-2,TRBJ2-7,ASSQDQTYEQY
TRBV20-1,TRBJ2-1,SATGTSGGNKQF
TRBV18,TRBJ1-4,ASSPSPGKDEKLF
TRBV20-1,TRBJ2-7,STIGTSGSNEQY
TRBV12-3/TRBV12-4,TRBJ2-6,ASSIQDPGANVLT
TRBV20-1,TRBJ1-2,GAPFPGEGGYT
TRBV6-2/TRBV6-3,TRBJ2-5,ASSYSKPGMRETQY
TRBV2,TRBJ2-7,ASAGGPYEQY
TRBV6-2/TRBV6-3,TRBJ2-2,ASSSNGLTIRELF
TRBV5-1,TRBJ1-2,ASRSGPALEDGYT
TRBV13,TRBJ2-1,ASSLVHGPLDGGYNEQF
TRBV10-3,TRBJ2-2,AISERRDSSMGNTGELF
TRBV4-2,TRBJ2-7,ASSQARTSGSPYEQY
TRBV7-2,TRBJ2-1,ASSLGLYSNNEQF
TRBV6-1,TRBJ2-4,ASSRQGWTFDIQY
TRBV11-2,TRBJ1-2,AGSLTRGGYT
TRBV7-2,TRBJ2-4,ASSLGAVGKNIQY
TRBV7-8,-,ASSLAEGQGYNEQF
TRBV29-1,TRBJ2-1,SVYGGEPYNEQF
TRBV5-1,TRBJ1-6,ASSLDRVRSPLH
TRBV5-6,TRBJ2-1,ASSGTPRVAGGGNEQF
TRBV6-1,TRBJ1-5,ASSRTGTGFNQPQH
TRBV15,TRBJ1-4,ATSRFPSTGEKLF
TRBV9,TRBJ1-1,ASGPQGQGTEAF
TRBV12-3/TRBV12-4,TRBJ1-5,ASSPWWNQPQH
TRBV6-6,TRBJ1-1,ASSNGRARPNTEAF
TRBV20-1,TRBJ1-2,SARDGSRARYGYT